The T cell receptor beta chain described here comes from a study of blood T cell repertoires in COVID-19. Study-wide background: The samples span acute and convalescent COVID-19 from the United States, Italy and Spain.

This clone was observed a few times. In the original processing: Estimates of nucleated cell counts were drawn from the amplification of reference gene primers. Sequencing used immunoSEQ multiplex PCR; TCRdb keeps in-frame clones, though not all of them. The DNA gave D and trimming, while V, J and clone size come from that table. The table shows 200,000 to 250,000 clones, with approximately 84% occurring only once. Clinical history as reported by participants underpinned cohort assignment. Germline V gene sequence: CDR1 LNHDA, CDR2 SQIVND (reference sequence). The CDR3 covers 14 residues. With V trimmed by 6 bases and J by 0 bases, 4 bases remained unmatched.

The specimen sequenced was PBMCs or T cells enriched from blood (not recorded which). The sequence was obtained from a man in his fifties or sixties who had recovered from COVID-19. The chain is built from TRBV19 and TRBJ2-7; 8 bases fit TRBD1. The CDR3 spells CASRRQGNSYEQYF. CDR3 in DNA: TGTGCCAGTAGGAGACAGGGGAACTCCTACGAGCAGTACTTC.